A selection of T cell receptor beta chains follows, all from one sample in a study of T cells in Graves' hyperthyroidism and ophthalmopathy. TCRdb ran MiXCR on the multiplex PCR reads and lists one entry per CDR3 protein. The table records roughly 280,000 distinct CDR3 sequences, about 20% of them present only once. What was sequenced was blood. The source of these receptors is a young man with Graves' ophthalmopathy. The CDR3 runs from the conserved cysteine through the conserved F or W. A D gene is named only where the DNA matches it firmly. Clone size is not always given. Where it is, it says once, few, many or a class for expanded clones.

j_call: TRBJ2-1; d_call: .; v_call: TRBV18; clone_size: .; cdr3_aa: CASSQPSPSSYNEQFF; cdr3_nt: TGTGCCAGCTCACAGCCCTCGCCGAGCTCCTACAATGAGCAGTTCTTC
j_call: TRBJ2-7; d_call: TRBD2; v_call: TRBV20-1; clone_size: .; cdr3_aa: CSARGTSGSFYEQYF; cdr3_nt: TGCAGTGCTAGAGGGACTAGCGGGAGTTTCTACGAGCAGTACTTC
j_call: TRBJ2-7; d_call: .; v_call: TRBV20-1; clone_size: .; cdr3_aa: CSARDPQGHEQYF; cdr3_nt: TGCAGTGCTAGAGATCCTCAGGGCCACGAGCAGTACTTC
j_call: TRBJ2-5; d_call: TRBD2; v_call: TRBV11-3; clone_size: many; cdr3_aa: CASSLKRLAFETQYF; cdr3_nt: TGTGCCAGCAGCTTAAAGAGACTAGCATTCGAGACCCAGTACTTC
j_call: TRBJ2-3; d_call: TRBD2; v_call: TRBV13; clone_size: many; cdr3_aa: CASSSQREGGTDTQYF; cdr3_nt: TGTGCCAGCAGCTCCCAGCGGGAAGGAGGCACAGATACGCAGTATTTT
j_call: TRBJ2-7; d_call: TRBD2; v_call: TRBV11-2; clone_size: .; cdr3_aa: CASSLASGREFYEQYF; cdr3_nt: TGTGCCAGCAGCTTAGCTAGCGGGAGGGAGTTCTACGAGCAGTACTTC
j_call: TRBJ2-1; d_call: .; v_call: TRBV5-4; clone_size: .; cdr3_aa: CASSPNRASYNEQFF; cdr3_nt: TGTGCCAGCAGCCCAAACAGGGCCTCCTACAATGAGCAGTTCTTC
j_call: TRBJ1-2; d_call: TRBD1; v_call: TRBV5-1; clone_size: many; cdr3_aa: CASSLSTGVMNYGYTF; cdr3_nt: TGCGCCAGCAGCTTGAGTACAGGGGTGATGAACTATGGCTACACCTTC
j_call: TRBJ2-7; d_call: TRBD1; v_call: TRBV10-3; clone_size: .; cdr3_aa: CAITPGQGTYEQYF; cdr3_nt: TGTGCCATCACCCCGGGACAGGGGACCTACGAGCAGTACTTC
j_call: TRBJ2-1; d_call: TRBD2; v_call: TRBV7-3; clone_size: .; cdr3_aa: CASSSEGAGGHNEQFF; cdr3_nt: TGTGCCAGCAGCTCGGAGGGAGCGGGAGGGCATAATGAGCAGTTCTTC
j_call: TRBJ2-7; d_call: .; v_call: TRBV18; clone_size: many; cdr3_aa: CASSPSTGAGEQYF; cdr3_nt: TGTGCCAGCTCACCATCCACGGGGGCGGGCGAGCAGTACTTC
j_call: TRBJ2-3; d_call: .; v_call: TRBV11-3; clone_size: many; cdr3_aa: CASSTQGSGYTQYF; cdr3_nt: TGTGCCAGCAGCACTCAGGGGTCCGGGTATACGCAGTATTTT
j_call: TRBJ2-7; d_call: .; v_call: TRBV18; clone_size: few; cdr3_aa: CASSPQPSYEQYF; cdr3_nt: TGTGCCAGCTCACCTCAACCCTCCTACGAGCAGTACTTC
j_call: TRBJ1-5; d_call: .; v_call: TRBV15; clone_size: .; cdr3_aa: CATSRGNQPQHF; cdr3_nt: TGTGCCACCAGCAGGGGTAATCAGCCCCAGCATTTT
j_call: TRBJ2-7; d_call: .; v_call: TRBV20-1; clone_size: .; cdr3_aa: CSAMPSAYEQYF; cdr3_nt: TGCAGTGCTATGCCTAGCGCCTACGAGCAGTACTTC
j_call: TRBJ2-5; d_call: .; v_call: TRBV28; clone_size: many; cdr3_aa: CASSFYVGVPKETQYF; cdr3_nt: TGTGCCAGCAGTTTTTATGTGGGAGTCCCTAAAGAGACCCAGTACTTC
j_call: TRBJ2-1; d_call: TRBD2; v_call: TRBV20-1; clone_size: many; cdr3_aa: CSARDIVAGVDEQFF; cdr3_nt: TGCAGTGCTAGAGATATAGTAGCGGGAGTAGATGAGCAGTTCTTC
j_call: TRBJ2-1; d_call: TRBD1; v_call: TRBV19; clone_size: few; cdr3_aa: CASSTSPDRGPNEQFF; cdr3_nt: TGTGCCAGTAGTACCTCCCCGGACAGGGGACCCAATGAGCAGTTCTTC
j_call: TRBJ2-7; d_call: .; v_call: TRBV28; clone_size: .; cdr3_aa: CASSLRGGDILTYEQYF; cdr3_nt: TGTGCCAGCAGTTTGCGGGGAGGGGACATACTAACCTACGAGCAGTACTTC
j_call: TRBJ2-3; d_call: .; v_call: TRBV5-1; clone_size: .; cdr3_aa: CASSWQGLADTQYF; cdr3_nt: TGCGCCAGCAGTTGGCAGGGGCTCGCAGATACGCAGTATTTT
j_call: TRBJ2-1; d_call: TRBD2; v_call: TRBV11-1; clone_size: few; cdr3_aa: CASSFSSGRLVHGEQFF; cdr3_nt: TGTGCCAGCAGCTTTTCAAGCGGGAGACTTGTTCACGGTGAGCAGTTCTTC
j_call: TRBJ1-2; d_call: TRBD1; v_call: TRBV7-8; clone_size: few; cdr3_aa: CASSSTRDRGLSGYTF; cdr3_nt: TGTGCCAGCAGTTCTACCCGGGACAGGGGGCTCTCTGGCTACACCTTC
j_call: TRBJ2-7; d_call: TRBD2; v_call: TRBV11-3; clone_size: .; cdr3_aa: CASSLVARGDYEQYF; cdr3_nt: TGTGCCAGCAGCTTAGTCGCTCGGGGGGACTACGAGCAGTACTTC
j_call: TRBJ2-1; d_call: .; v_call: TRBV29-1; clone_size: .; cdr3_aa: CSVEVGQGEQFF; cdr3_nt: TGCAGCGTTGAAGTCGGTCAGGGTGAGCAGTTCTTC
j_call: TRBJ1-5; d_call: TRBD1; v_call: TRBV6-1; clone_size: .; cdr3_aa: CASRFTGGSDQPQHF; cdr3_nt: TGTGCCAGCAGGTTCACAGGGGGAAGCGATCAGCCCCAGCATTTT
j_call: TRBJ1-5; d_call: .; v_call: TRBV7-2; clone_size: .; cdr3_aa: CASSLGSGSNQPQHF; cdr3_nt: TGTGCCAGCAGCTTAGGTTCGGGTAGCAATCAGCCCCAGCATTTT
j_call: TRBJ2-5; d_call: .; v_call: TRBV9; clone_size: few; cdr3_aa: CASSLRGAGQETQYF; cdr3_nt: TGTGCCAGCAGCCTCCGGGGGGCGGGCCAAGAGACCCAGTACTTC
j_call: TRBJ1-1; d_call: TRBD1; v_call: TRBV12-5; clone_size: .; cdr3_aa: CASGLVPQGFTEAFF; cdr3_nt: TGTGCTAGTGGTTTGGTACCACAGGGGTTCACTGAAGCTTTCTTT
j_call: TRBJ2-2; d_call: .; v_call: TRBV7-3; clone_size: many; cdr3_aa: CASSTSLGRALFF; cdr3_nt: TGTGCCAGCAGCACCTCCCTTGGGAGAGCGCTGTTTTTT
j_call: TRBJ1-5; d_call: .; v_call: TRBV30; clone_size: .; cdr3_aa: CAWSVGGGNQPQHF; cdr3_nt: TGTGCCTGGAGTGTAGGTGGGGGCAATCAGCCCCAGCATTTT
j_call: TRBJ1-2; d_call: TRBD1; v_call: TRBV6-1; clone_size: many; cdr3_aa: CASQMGTAYGYTF; cdr3_nt: TGTGCCAGCCAAATGGGGACAGCCTATGGCTACACCTTC
j_call: TRBJ2-5; d_call: .; v_call: TRBV5-1; clone_size: .; cdr3_aa: CASSHGTADLQETQYF; cdr3_nt: TGCGCCAGCAGCCACGGGACTGCTGATCTCCAAGAGACCCAGTACTTC
j_call: TRBJ2-1; d_call: .; v_call: TRBV20-1; clone_size: few; cdr3_aa: CSASPVKWDYNEQFF; cdr3_nt: TGCAGTGCTAGTCCCGTGAAGTGGGACTACAATGAGCAGTTCTTC
j_call: TRBJ1-1; d_call: .; v_call: TRBV29-1; clone_size: many; cdr3_aa: CSVKTTGAMNTEAFF; cdr3_nt: TGCAGCGTTAAAACGACAGGAGCTATGAACACTGAAGCTTTCTTT
j_call: TRBJ2-1; d_call: TRBD2; v_call: TRBV30; clone_size: many; cdr3_aa: CAWTSGRREQFF; cdr3_nt: TGTGCCTGGACTAGCGGGAGGCGGGAGCAGTTCTTC
j_call: TRBJ2-1; d_call: .; v_call: TRBV7-9; clone_size: many; cdr3_aa: CASSLRVEQFF; cdr3_nt: TGTGCCAGCAGCTTACGTGTAGAGCAGTTCTTC
j_call: TRBJ2-7; d_call: .; v_call: TRBV6-1; clone_size: few; cdr3_aa: CASSAAGEQYF; cdr3_nt: TGTGCCAGCAGTGCCGCGGGAGAGCAGTACTTC
j_call: TRBJ1-5; d_call: .; v_call: TRBV12-3/TRBV12-4; clone_size: .; cdr3_aa: CASSSNRARNQPQHF; cdr3_nt: TGTGCCAGCAGTTCAAACAGGGCTCGCAATCAGCCCCAGCATTTT
j_call: TRBJ2-5; d_call: TRBD2; v_call: TRBV20-1; clone_size: few; cdr3_aa: CSAGGTKRETQYF; cdr3_nt: TGCAGTGCCGGGGGGACCAAACGGGAGACCCAGTACTTC
j_call: TRBJ2-2; d_call: .; v_call: TRBV7-6; clone_size: .; cdr3_aa: CASSFHRDSKRGGELFF; cdr3_nt: TGTGCCAGCAGCTTCCACCGGGACTCTAAACGGGGCGGGGAGCTGTTTTTT
j_call: TRBJ2-3; d_call: .; v_call: TRBV2; clone_size: many; cdr3_aa: CASSVGSGDTQYF; cdr3_nt: TGTGCCAGCAGTGTCGGGAGCGGAGATACGCAGTATTTT